This TCR beta chain was captured in a study of T cells in women clearing cervical HPV infection. Study at large: Case blood drawn at lesion detection; control blood after infection cleared. Cases' blood sampling followed lesion detection by median about 150 days (90 to 200).

Cervical HPV DNA detected by MY09/MY11 PCR, typed by dot-blot. Clones were sequenced by immunoSEQ multiplex PCR, and TCRdb holds only the in-frame ones, with some missing. This listing includes some 24,000 clones. The CDR3 is made up of 17 amino acids. In germline, CDR1 is SGHDN, CDR2 FVKESK. V trimming: 4 bases; J trimming: 1 base; junction bases outside the gene matches: 10. In the case of this clone: The CDR3 end lies 3 residues beyond the end of the read and is filled in from the germline J gene.

This TCR derives from a woman between 18 and 69 years old with a cervical HPV16 infection that either progressed to CIN3+ or cleared (not recorded which). Specimen: blood buffy coat. V usage is TRBV14 and J usage is TRBJ1-1, with 9 bases identical to TRBD1. CDR3 loop: CASSRLYPGQGNTEAFF. CDR3 DNA (partial): TGTGCCAGCAGCCGATTGTACCCGGGACAGGGGAACACTGAA.